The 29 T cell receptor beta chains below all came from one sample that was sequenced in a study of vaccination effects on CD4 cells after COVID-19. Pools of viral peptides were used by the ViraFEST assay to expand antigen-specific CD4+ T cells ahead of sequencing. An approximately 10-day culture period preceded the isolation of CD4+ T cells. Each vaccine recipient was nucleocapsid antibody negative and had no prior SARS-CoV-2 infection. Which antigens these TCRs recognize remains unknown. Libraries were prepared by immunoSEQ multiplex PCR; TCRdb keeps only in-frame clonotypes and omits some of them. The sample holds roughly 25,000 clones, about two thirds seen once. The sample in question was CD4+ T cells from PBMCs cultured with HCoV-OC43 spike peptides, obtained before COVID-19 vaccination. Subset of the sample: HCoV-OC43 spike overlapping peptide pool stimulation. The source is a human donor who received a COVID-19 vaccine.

CDR3 bases: TGCGCCACACGGGGAGGACTGAACACCGGGGAGCTGTTTTTT. Protein product: CATRGGLNTGELFF. The gene calls are TRBV10-2 and TRBJ2-2; D may be TRBD2 (6 bases). V lost 10 bases and J lost 1, with 13 bases in between. Germline V lookup: CDR1 WSHSY, CDR2 SAAADI. The CDR3 consists of 14 residues.

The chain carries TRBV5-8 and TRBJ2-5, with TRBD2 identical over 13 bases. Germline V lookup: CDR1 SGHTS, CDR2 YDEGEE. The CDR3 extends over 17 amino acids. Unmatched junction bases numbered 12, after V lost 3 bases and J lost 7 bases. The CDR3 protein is CASSSFGLAGDTGTQYF. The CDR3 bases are TGTGCCAGCAGCTCATTTGGACTAGCGGGGGATACTGGGACCCAGTACTTC. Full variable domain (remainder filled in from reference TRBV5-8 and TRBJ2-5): EAGVTQSPTHLIKTRGQQATLRCSPISGHTSVYWYQQALGLGLQFLLWYDEGEERNRGNFPPRFSGRQFPNYSSELNVNALELEDSALYLCASSSFGLAGDTGTQYFGPGTRLLVL.

CDR3: CAWSEQGATNEKLFF. The CDR3 DNA follows: TGTGCCTGGAGTGAGCAGGGAGCAACTAATGAAAAACTGTTTTTT. The chain employs TRBV30 and TRBJ1-4, with a weak D call TRBD1 (5 bases). The germline V gene encodes CDR1 GTSNPN and CDR2 SVGIG (reference sequence). V lost 1 base to trimming and J lost 0 bases, with 9 bases between them. This CDR3 is built from 15 residues. The whole variable domain, remainder taken from reference TRBV30 and TRBJ1-4, is SQTIHQWPATLVQPVGSPLSLECTVEGTSNPNLYWYRQAAGRGLQLLFYSVGIGQISSEVPQNLSASRPQDRQFILSSKKLLLSDSGFYLCAWSEQGATNEKLFFGSGTQLSVL.

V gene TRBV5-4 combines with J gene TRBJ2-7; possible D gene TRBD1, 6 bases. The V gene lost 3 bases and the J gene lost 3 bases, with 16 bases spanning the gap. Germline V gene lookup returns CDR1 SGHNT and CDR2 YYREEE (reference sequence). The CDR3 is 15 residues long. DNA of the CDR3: TGTGCCAGCAGCTCCCCGACAGGTGGAGACTACGAGCAGTACTTC. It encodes CASSSPTGGDYEQYF.

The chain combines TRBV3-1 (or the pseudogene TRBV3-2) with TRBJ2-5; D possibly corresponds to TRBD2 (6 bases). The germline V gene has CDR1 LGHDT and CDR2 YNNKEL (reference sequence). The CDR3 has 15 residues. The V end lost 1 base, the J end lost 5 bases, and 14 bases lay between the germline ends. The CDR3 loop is CASSQVWTILETQYF. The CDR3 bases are TGTGCCAGCAGCCAAGTTTGGACTATTCTGGAGACCCAGTACTTC.

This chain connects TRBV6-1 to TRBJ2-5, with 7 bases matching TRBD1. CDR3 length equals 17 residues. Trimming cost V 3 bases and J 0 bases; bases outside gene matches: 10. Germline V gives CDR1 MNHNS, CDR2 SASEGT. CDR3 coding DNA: TGTGCCAGCAGTGACGAAGAGGGGACAGTATACCAAGAGACCCAGTACTTC. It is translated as CASSDEEGTVYQETQYF.

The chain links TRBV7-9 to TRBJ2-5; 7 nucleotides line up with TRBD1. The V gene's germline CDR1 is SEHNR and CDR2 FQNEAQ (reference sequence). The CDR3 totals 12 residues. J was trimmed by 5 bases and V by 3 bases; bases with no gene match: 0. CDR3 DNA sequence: TGTGCCAGCAGCTTCAGGGGGGAGACCCAGTACTTC. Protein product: CASSFRGETQYF.

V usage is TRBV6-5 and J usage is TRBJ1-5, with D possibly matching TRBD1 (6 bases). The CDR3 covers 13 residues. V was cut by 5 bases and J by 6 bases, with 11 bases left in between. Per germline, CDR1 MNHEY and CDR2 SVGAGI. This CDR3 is CASSRGQIQPQHF. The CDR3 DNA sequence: TGTGCCAGCAGTCGTGGACAGATTCAGCCCCAGCATTTT.

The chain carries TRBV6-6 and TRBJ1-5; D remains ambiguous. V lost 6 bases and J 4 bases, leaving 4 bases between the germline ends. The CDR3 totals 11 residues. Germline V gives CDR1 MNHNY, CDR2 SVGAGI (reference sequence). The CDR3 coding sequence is TGTGCCAGCAGGTCTAATCAGCCCCAGCATTTT. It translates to CASRSNQPQHF.

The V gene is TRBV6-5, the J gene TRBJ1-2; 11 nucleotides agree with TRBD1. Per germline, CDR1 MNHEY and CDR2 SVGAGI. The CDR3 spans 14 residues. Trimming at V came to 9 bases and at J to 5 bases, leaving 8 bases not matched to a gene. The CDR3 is CASLRDRGKYGYTF. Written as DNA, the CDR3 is TGTGCCAGTTTGAGGGACAGGGGGAAGTATGGCTACACCTTC.

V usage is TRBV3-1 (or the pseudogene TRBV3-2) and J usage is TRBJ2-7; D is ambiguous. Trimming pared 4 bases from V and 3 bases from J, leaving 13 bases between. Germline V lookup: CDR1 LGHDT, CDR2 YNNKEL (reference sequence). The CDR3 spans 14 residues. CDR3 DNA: TGTGCCAGCAGCCCCACACTAACGGACTACGAGCAGTACTTC. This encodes CASSPTLTDYEQYF.

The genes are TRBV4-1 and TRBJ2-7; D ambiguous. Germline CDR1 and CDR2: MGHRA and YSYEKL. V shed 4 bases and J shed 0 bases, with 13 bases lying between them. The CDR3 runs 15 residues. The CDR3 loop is CASSPGGTRSYEQYF. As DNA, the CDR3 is TGCGCCAGCAGCCCCGGCGGCACCCGCTCCTACGAGCAGTACTTC.

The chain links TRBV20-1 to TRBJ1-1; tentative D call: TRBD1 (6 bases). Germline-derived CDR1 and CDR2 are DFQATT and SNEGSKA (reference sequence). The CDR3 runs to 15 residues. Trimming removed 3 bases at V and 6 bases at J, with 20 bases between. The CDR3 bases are TGCAGTGCTAGTCTCCGGGGACACGCGGCGGCTGAAGCTTTCTTT. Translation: CSASLRGHAAAEAFF.

CDR3 coding DNA: TGCAGCGCCGAGGGCTCCTACAATGAGCAGTTCTTC. Protein: CSAEGSYNEQFF. J is TRBJ2-1 and V is TRBV29-1; weak D call: TRBD2 (5 bases). This CDR3 is 12 amino acids long. The ends were cut back, 7 bases at V and 0 bases at J, with 7 bases in the middle. Looked up from germline, CDR1 is SQVTM and CDR2 is ANQGSEA.

CDR3 amino acids: CAISESSLAGARGYEQYF. The CDR3 nucleotides are TGTGCCATCAGTGAGTCGTCCCTAGCGGGAGCAAGGGGCTACGAGCAGTACTTC. This chain links TRBV10-3 with TRBJ2-7, with 10 bases fitting TRBD2. The trim removed 0 bases at V and 3 bases at J, leaving 11 bases unmatched. The CDR3 has 18 amino acids. The germline V gene has CDR1 ENHRY and CDR2 SYGVKD.

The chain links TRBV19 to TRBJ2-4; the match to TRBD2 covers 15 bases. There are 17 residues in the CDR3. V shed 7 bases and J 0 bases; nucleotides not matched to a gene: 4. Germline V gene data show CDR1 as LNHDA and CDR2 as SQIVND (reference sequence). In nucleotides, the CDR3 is TGTGCCAGTACCCGGACTAGCGGGGGGGTAGCCAAAAACATTCAGTACTTC. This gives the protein CASTRTSGGVAKNIQYF.

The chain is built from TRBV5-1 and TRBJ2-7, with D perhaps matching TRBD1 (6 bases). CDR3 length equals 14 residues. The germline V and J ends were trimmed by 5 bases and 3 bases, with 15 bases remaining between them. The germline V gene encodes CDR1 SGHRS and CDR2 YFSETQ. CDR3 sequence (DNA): TGCGCCAGCAGTTCACAGGGTAGTGGCTACGAGCAGTACTTC. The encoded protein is CASSSQGSGYEQYF.

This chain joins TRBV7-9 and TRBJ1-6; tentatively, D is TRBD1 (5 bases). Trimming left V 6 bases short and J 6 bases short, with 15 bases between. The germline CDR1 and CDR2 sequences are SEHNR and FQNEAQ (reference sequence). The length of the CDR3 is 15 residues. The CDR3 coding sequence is TGTGCCAGCAGGTCAGCTCAGGGTTCTAATTCACCCCTCCACTTT. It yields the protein CASRSAQGSNSPLHF.

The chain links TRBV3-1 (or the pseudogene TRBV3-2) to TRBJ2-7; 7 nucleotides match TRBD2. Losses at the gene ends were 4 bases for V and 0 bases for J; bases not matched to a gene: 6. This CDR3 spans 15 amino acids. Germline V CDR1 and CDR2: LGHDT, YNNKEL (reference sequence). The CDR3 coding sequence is TGTGCCAGCAGCCCCCTAGCGGCTAGCTCCTACGAGCAGTACTTC. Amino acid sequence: CASSPLAASSYEQYF.

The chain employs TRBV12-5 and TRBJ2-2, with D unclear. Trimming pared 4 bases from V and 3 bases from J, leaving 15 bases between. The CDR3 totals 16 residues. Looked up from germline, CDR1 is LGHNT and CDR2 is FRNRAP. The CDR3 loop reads CASGSTGRTDTGELFF. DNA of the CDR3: TGTGCTAGTGGTTCAACCGGACGGACGGACACCGGGGAGCTGTTTTTT.

This chain's CDR3 is CASSLGQYSNQPQHF. The DNA of the CDR3 is TGTGCCAGCAGCTTAGGCCAGTATAGCAATCAGCCCCAGCATTTT. The chain couples TRBV11-2 to TRBJ1-5; D gene ambiguous. Germline V gene sequence: CDR1 SGHAT, CDR2 FQNNGV. The CDR3 runs to 15 residues. Between the trimmed V and J ends, which lost 1 base and 0 bases, there was a span of 7 bases.

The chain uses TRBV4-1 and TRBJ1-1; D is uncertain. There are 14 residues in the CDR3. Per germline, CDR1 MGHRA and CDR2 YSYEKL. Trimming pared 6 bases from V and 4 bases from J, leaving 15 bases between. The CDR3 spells CASSGPLKGTEAFF. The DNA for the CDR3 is TGCGCCAGCAGTGGGCCCCTTAAGGGCACTGAAGCTTTCTTT.

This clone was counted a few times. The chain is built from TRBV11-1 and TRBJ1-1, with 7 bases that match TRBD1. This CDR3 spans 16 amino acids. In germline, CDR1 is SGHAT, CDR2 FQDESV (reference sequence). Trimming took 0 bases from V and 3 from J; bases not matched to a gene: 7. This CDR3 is CASSLAGQQGYTEAFF. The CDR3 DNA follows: TGTGCCAGCAGCTTAGCCGGTCAACAGGGGTACACTGAAGCTTTCTTT.

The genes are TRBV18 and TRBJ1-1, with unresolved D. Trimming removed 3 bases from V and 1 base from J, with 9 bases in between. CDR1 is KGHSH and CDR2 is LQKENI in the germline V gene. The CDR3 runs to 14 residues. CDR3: CASSPGFSNTEAFF. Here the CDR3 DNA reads TGTGCCAGCTCACCGGGCTTCTCGAACACTGAAGCTTTCTTT.

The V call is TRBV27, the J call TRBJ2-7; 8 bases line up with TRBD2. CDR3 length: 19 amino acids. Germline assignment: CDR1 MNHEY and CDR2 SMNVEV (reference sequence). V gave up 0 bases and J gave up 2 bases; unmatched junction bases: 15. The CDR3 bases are TGTGCCAGCAGTTTATCCACGTGGGAGGGCGGGAGGCCCCCCTACGAGCAGTACTTC. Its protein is CASSLSTWEGGRPPYEQYF.

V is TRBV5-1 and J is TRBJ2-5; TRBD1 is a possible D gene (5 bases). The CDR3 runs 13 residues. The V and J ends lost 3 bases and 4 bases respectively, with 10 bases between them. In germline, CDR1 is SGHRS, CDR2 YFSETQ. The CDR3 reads CASSSRQTETQYF. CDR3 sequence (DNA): TGCGCCAGCAGCTCTAGACAGACAGAGACCCAGTACTTC.

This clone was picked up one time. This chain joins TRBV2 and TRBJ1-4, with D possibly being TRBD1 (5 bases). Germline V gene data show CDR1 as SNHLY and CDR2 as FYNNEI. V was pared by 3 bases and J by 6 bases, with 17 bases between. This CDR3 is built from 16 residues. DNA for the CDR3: TGTGCCAGCAGTGATAGGTCGAGGCAGGGCGATGAAAAACTGTTTTTT. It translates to CASSDRSRQGDEKLFF.

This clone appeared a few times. The CDR3 is CASSQGMQGEKLFF. As DNA, the CDR3 is TGCGCCAGCAGCCAGGGGATGCAGGGTGAAAAACTGTTTTTT. The chain joins TRBV4-1 to TRBJ1-4; tentatively, D is TRBD1 (5 bases). The CDR3 has 14 residues. Trimming took 3 bases from V and 7 from J, leaving 12 bases between them. Germline V gives CDR1 MGHRA, CDR2 YSYEKL.

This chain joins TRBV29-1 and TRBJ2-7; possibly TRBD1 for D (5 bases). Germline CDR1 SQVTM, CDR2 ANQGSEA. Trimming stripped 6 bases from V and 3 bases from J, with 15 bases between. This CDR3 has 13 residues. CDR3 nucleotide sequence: TGCAGCGTCATGACAGACCTTAGCTACGAGCAGTACTTC. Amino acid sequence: CSVMTDLSYEQYF.